The rows below give T cell receptor beta chains drawn from one sample of a study of identical twins. TCRdb passed the 5' RACE reads through MiXCR, listing each CDR3 protein once. There are nearly 900,000 distinct CDR3 sequences in the sample; roughly an eighth occur only once, and 1.5% to 2% lies in the top ten. These data were also reused for a study on yellow fever vaccine responses in identical twins.

Sequenced: PBMCs. The receptors were sampled from a woman in her late teens or twenties in good health. Each CDR3 is given with its conserved first and last residue. The D gene is left open where the match is weak. Clone size is not always given. Where it is, it says once, few, many or a class for expanded clones.

size: .
D: .
V: TRBV3-1
J: TRBJ1-4
DNA: TGTGCCAGCAGCCAAGCCGGAGGATTTGAAAAACTGTTTTTT
CDR3: CASSQAGGFEKLFF

size: few
D: TRBD1
V: TRBV12-3/TRBV12-4
J: TRBJ2-1
DNA: TGTGCCAGCAGCCGCCTCAGGACAGGGTATGAGCAGTTCTTC
CDR3: CASSRLRTGYEQFF

size: few
D: .
V: TRBV15
J: TRBJ2-3
DNA: TGTGCCACCAGCACGAGAATATCCGGGGCAGATAGCACAGATACGCAGTATTTT
CDR3: CATSTRISGADSTDTQYF

size: many
D: TRBD2
V: TRBV10-3
J: TRBJ2-1
DNA: TGTGCCACCACTAAGCGGGGGGGTTCCTTGGAGCAGTTCTTC
CDR3: CATTKRGGSLEQFF

size: many
D: .
V: TRBV28
J: TRBJ1-6
DNA: TGTGCCAGCAGTTACCTAAATTCACCCCTCCACTTT
CDR3: CASSYLNSPLHF

size: .
D: TRBD2
V: TRBV5-1
J: TRBJ2-1
DNA: TGCGCCAGCAGCTCGACCGGGACTAGCGGCAGGGGATCCTACAATGAGCAGTTCTTC
CDR3: CASSSTGTSGRGSYNEQFF

size: many
D: .
V: TRBV24-1
J: TRBJ2-1
DNA: TGTGCCACCAGCCGGGGAATCTACAATGAGCAGTTCTTC
CDR3: CATSRGIYNEQFF

size: .
D: TRBD2
V: TRBV19
J: TRBJ2-5
DNA: TGTGCCAGTAGTACTAGCGGGAGATCGTGGGAGACCCAGTACTTC
CDR3: CASSTSGRSWETQYF

size: .
D: .
V: TRBV20-1
J: TRBJ2-2
DNA: TGCAGTGCTAGAAGCTTTTCGAACACCGGGGAGCTGTTTTTT
CDR3: CSARSFSNTGELFF

size: many
D: .
V: TRBV29-1
J: TRBJ1-1
DNA: TGCAGCGTTGGTGGACAGATCAGCAAATTTGAAGCTTTCTTT
CDR3: CSVGGQISKFEAFF

size: few
D: .
V: TRBV7-9
J: TRBJ2-7
DNA: TGTGCCAGCAGCTTAGACACCCTCGGTGAGCAGTACTTC
CDR3: CASSLDTLGEQYF

size: .
D: TRBD1
V: TRBV7-9
J: TRBJ1-5
DNA: TGTGCCAGCAGCTCATCACAGGGGTTTAGGGATCAGCCCCAGCATTTT
CDR3: CASSSSQGFRDQPQHF

size: .
D: .
V: TRBV20-1
J: TRBJ2-1
DNA: TGCAGTGCTAGAGATCTCCGGGCCATTTCGGATGAGCAGTTCTTC
CDR3: CSARDLRAISDEQFF

size: .
D: .
V: TRBV10-3
J: TRBJ2-1
DNA: TGTGCCATCAGTGAGTTATTCAATGAGCAGTTCTTC
CDR3: CAISELFNEQFF

size: .
D: .
V: TRBV19
J: TRBJ2-3
DNA: TGTGCCAGTAGTATAGGGACAATGGGAACAGATACGCAGTATTTT
CDR3: CASSIGTMGTDTQYF

size: many
D: .
V: TRBV10-3
J: TRBJ2-1
DNA: TGTGCCATCAGTGAGTCGTGGGGGACCTTCAATGAGCAGTTCTTC
CDR3: CAISESWGTFNEQFF

size: .
D: .
V: TRBV5-1
J: TRBJ2-2
DNA: TGCGCCAGCAGCCCTCGGGCCGTAAACACCGGGGAGCTGTTTTTT
CDR3: CASSPRAVNTGELFF

size: .
D: .
V: TRBV11-2
J: TRBJ2-1
DNA: TGTGCCAGCAGCCCCCTAGGGGGGGCGCCTTACAATGAGCAGTTCTTC
CDR3: CASSPLGGAPYNEQFF

size: .
D: .
V: TRBV5-1
J: TRBJ1-2
DNA: TGCGCCAGCAGCTTGGGAGGAGGGACTAACTATGGCTACACCTTC
CDR3: CASSLGGGTNYGYTF

size: .
D: .
V: TRBV20-1
J: TRBJ2-7
DNA: TGCAGTGCCGCCCGGGGAATATACGAGCAGTACTTC
CDR3: CSAARGIYEQYF

size: few
D: .
V: TRBV7-9
J: TRBJ2-7
DNA: TGTGCCAGCAGCTTGGGTATTGGGCAGTACTTC
CDR3: CASSLGIGQYF

size: many
D: .
V: TRBV20-1
J: TRBJ2-5
DNA: TGCAGTGCTAGCTGGGTGCCCCACTGGCCCCAAGAGACCCAGTACTTC
CDR3: CSASWVPHWPQETQYF

size: .
D: TRBD2
V: TRBV24-1
J: TRBJ2-3
DNA: TGTGCCACCAGTGGGTTTAGCGGGAGTGTTCGGACAGATACGCAGTATTTT
CDR3: CATSGFSGSVRTDTQYF

size: once
D: .
V: TRBV5-6
J: TRBJ2-5
DNA: TGTGCCAGCAGCTTGGTTCTGGTCTCCCAAGAGACCCAGTACTTC
CDR3: CASSLVLVSQETQYF

size: .
D: TRBD1
V: TRBV28
J: TRBJ1-2
DNA: TGTGCCAGCAGTTTAATACGGACAGGAATGGATGGCTACACCTTC
CDR3: CASSLIRTGMDGYTF

size: few
D: .
V: TRBV28
J: TRBJ1-5
DNA: TGTGCCAGCAGCTTGCATGACAGTAGCAATCAGCCCCAGCATTTT
CDR3: CASSLHDSSNQPQHF

size: few
D: .
V: TRBV6-5
J: TRBJ1-2
DNA: TGTGCCAGCAGTTACGGGGCGGCAGGGAGGTATGGCTACACCTTC
CDR3: CASSYGAAGRYGYTF

size: .
D: TRBD2
V: TRBV4-1
J: TRBJ2-6
DNA: TGCGCCAGCAGCCAAGTTGCACTAGCGGGAGGGTATGGGGCCAACGTCCTGACTTTC
CDR3: CASSQVALAGGYGANVLTF

size: .
D: .
V: TRBV10-3
J: TRBJ1-1
DNA: TGTGCCGGTGGGCCCGACCCGGGCACTGAAGCTTTCTTT
CDR3: CAGGPDPGTEAFF

size: few
D: TRBD1
V: TRBV7-2
J: TRBJ2-3
DNA: TGTGCCAGCAGTACGCAGGGGGCGACTAGCACAGATACGCAGTATTTT
CDR3: CASSTQGATSTDTQYF

size: .
D: TRBD2
V: TRBV20-1
J: TRBJ2-2
DNA: TGCAGTGCTAGTAGGGGGCTAGCGGGAGTCACCGGGGAGCTGTTTTTT
CDR3: CSASRGLAGVTGELFF

size: .
D: .
V: TRBV6-7
J: TRBJ1-3
DNA: TGTGCCAGCAGTTCGTCGACAGGCTTCTCTGGAAACACCATATATTTT
CDR3: CASSSSTGFSGNTIYF

size: .
D: .
V: TRBV29-1
J: TRBJ1-1
DNA: TGCAGCGCGACAGGTCTAGGCACTGAAGCTTTCTTT
CDR3: CSATGLGTEAFF

size: .
D: .
V: TRBV5-6
J: TRBJ1-5
DNA: TGTGCCAGCAGCTCCGGGGCAGGGGTCCAGCCCCAGCATTTT
CDR3: CASSSGAGVQPQHF

size: .
D: .
V: TRBV9
J: TRBJ1-5
DNA: TGTGCCAGCAGCGTAGGACGAGGTCGCAATCAGCCCCAGCATTTT
CDR3: CASSVGRGRNQPQHF

size: few
D: TRBD1
V: TRBV9
J: TRBJ2-5
DNA: TGTGCCAGCAGCGTGTCTACAGGGGGGCAAGAGACCCAGTACTTC
CDR3: CASSVSTGGQETQYF

size: .
D: .
V: TRBV29-1
J: TRBJ2-7
DNA: TGCAGCGCAATCCGGGACAACTACGAGCAGTACTTC
CDR3: CSAIRDNYEQYF

size: few
D: TRBD1
V: TRBV14
J: TRBJ2-7
DNA: TGTGCCAGCAGCCAAAGTCGGGGTGGGACAGGGAGCTACGAGCAGTACTTC
CDR3: CASSQSRGGTGSYEQYF

size: .
D: TRBD2
V: TRBV6-5
J: TRBJ2-3
DNA: TGTGCCAGCAGTTACCTGGGGGGGGGCACAGATACGCAGTATTTT
CDR3: CASSYLGGGTDTQYF

size: many
D: .
V: TRBV12-3/TRBV12-4
J: TRBJ1-1
DNA: TGTGCCAGCAGATTAAGACAGTATGAAGCTTTCTTT
CDR3: CASRLRQYEAFF

size: few
D: TRBD2
V: TRBV12-3/TRBV12-4
J: TRBJ2-3
DNA: TGTGCCAGCAGGGGACTAGCGGGAGTAGATACGCAGTATTTT
CDR3: CASRGLAGVDTQYF

size: few
D: .
V: TRBV7-9
J: TRBJ2-1
DNA: TGTGCCAGCAGCTTAGACAGGCCCTACTCCTACAATGAGCAGTTCTTC
CDR3: CASSLDRPYSYNEQFF

size: many
D: .
V: TRBV12-3/TRBV12-4
J: TRBJ1-5
DNA: TGTGCCAGCAGTTTGCTACGAAATAGCAATCAGCCCCAGCATTTT
CDR3: CASSLLRNSNQPQHF

size: few
D: .
V: TRBV20-1
J: TRBJ2-3
DNA: TGCAGTGCTAGTGAAATTACCGACCCCGCCAGCACAGATACGCAGTATTTT
CDR3: CSASEITDPASTDTQYF

size: few
D: .
V: TRBV24-1
J: TRBJ2-5
DNA: TGTGCCACCAGTGATCCGTTGGGTCCCCAAGAGACCCAGTACTTC
CDR3: CATSDPLGPQETQYF

size: .
D: .
V: TRBV27
J: TRBJ2-3
DNA: TGTGCCAGCAGTTTCGAGGGGCGCCTCACAGATACGCAGTATTTT
CDR3: CASSFEGRLTDTQYF

size: .
D: .
V: TRBV12-3/TRBV12-4
J: TRBJ2-7
DNA: TGTGCCAGCAGTTCCCTGCGCCCACCCTACGAGCAGTACTTC
CDR3: CASSSLRPPYEQYF

size: .
D: TRBD1
V: TRBV7-9
J: TRBJ1-5
DNA: TGTGCCAGCAGCTTGGTAACAGGGGACTTCAATCAGCCCCAGCATTTT
CDR3: CASSLVTGDFNQPQHF